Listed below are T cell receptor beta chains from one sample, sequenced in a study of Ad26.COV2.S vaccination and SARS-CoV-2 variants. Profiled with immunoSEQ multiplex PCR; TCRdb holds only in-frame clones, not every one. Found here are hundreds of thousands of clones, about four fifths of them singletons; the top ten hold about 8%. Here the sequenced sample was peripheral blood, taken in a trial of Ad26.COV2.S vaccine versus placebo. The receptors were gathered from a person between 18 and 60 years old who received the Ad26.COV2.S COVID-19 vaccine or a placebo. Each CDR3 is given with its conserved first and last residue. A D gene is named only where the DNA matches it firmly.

CDR3 protein: CASDEQFF
CDR3 DNA: TGTGCCAGCGATGAGCAGTTCTTC
D gene: NA
J gene: TRBJ2-1
V gene: TRBV7-9

CDR3 protein: CASSPTANYGYTF
CDR3 DNA: TGCGCCAGCAGCCCGACGGCAAACTATGGCTACACCTTC
D gene: NA
J gene: TRBJ1-2
V gene: TRBV5-1

CDR3 protein: CASVEDRVRDEQFF
CDR3 DNA: TGCGCCAGTGTCGAGGACAGGGTCCGAGATGAGCAGTTCTTC
D gene: TRBD1
J gene: TRBJ2-1
V gene: TRBV10-1

CDR3 protein: CATSDPNVPLNSYNEQFF
CDR3 DNA: TGTGCCACCAGTGATCCCAACGTACCCCTTAACTCCTACAATGAGCAGTTCTTC
D gene: NA
J gene: TRBJ2-1
V gene: TRBV24-1

CDR3 protein: CASSFTRNSPLHF
CDR3 DNA: TGTGCCAGCAGCTTCACGAGGAATTCACCCCTCCACTTT
D gene: NA
J gene: TRBJ1-6
V gene: TRBV5-5

CDR3 protein: CASSARWPGGSYEQYF
CDR3 DNA: TGTGCCAGCAGCGCCCGCTGGCCAGGGGGCTCCTACGAGCAGTACTTC
D gene: TRBD1
J gene: TRBJ2-7
V gene: TRBV25-1

CDR3 protein: CASSRREGSTDTQYF
CDR3 DNA: TGCGCCAGCAGCCGCCGAGAGGGGAGCACAGATACGCAGTATTTT
D gene: NA
J gene: TRBJ2-3
V gene: TRBV5-1

CDR3 protein: CASSLGIAGELFF
CDR3 DNA: TGTGCCAGCAGCTTAGGTATAGCCGGGGAGCTGTTTTTT
D gene: NA
J gene: TRBJ2-2
V gene: TRBV7-9

CDR3 protein: CASIPSAGQETQYF
CDR3 DNA: TGTGCCAGCATACCTAGCGCGGGACAAGAGACCCAGTACTTC
D gene: NA
J gene: TRBJ2-5
V gene: TRBV11-2

CDR3 protein: CSASRGGNTGELFF
CDR3 DNA: TGCAGCGCCTCGCGGGGAGGGAACACCGGGGAGCTGTTTTTT
D gene: NA
J gene: TRBJ2-2
V gene: TRBV29-1